The 7 T cell receptor beta chains below were found in one sample sequenced in a study of Graves' ophthalmopathy and Graves' hyperthyroidism. RNA transcripts were the source from which TCR beta CDR3 regions were amplified. HTBI-primed RT-PCR formed the first round, and a multiplex PCR formed the second. TCRdb analysed the multiplex PCR reads with MiXCR anew, one entry per CDR3 protein. The sample lists 900,000 to 1,200,000 distinct CDR3 sequences; about 40% were seen once. The sequenced sample consisted of peripheral blood or thyroid tissue (not recorded which). The receptor set was obtained from an adult man with Graves' hyperthyroidism.

This clonotype was found many times. The chain combines TRBV2 with TRBJ1-6; TRBD1 matches at 10 bases. Germline V gene sequence: CDR1 SNHLY, CDR2 FYNNEI. The CDR3 totals 16 residues. The V segment lost 1 base and the J segment 8 bases; nucleotides outside the gene matches: 5. CDR3 bases: TGTGCCAGCAGTGAAGGTGGCGGGACAGGGGATTCACCCCTCCACTTT. It encodes CASSEGGGTGDSPLHF.

This clonotype has more than one count but fewer than ten. The chain has TRBV6-5 and TRBJ2-2, with TRBD2 as a possible D gene (5 bases). The length of the CDR3 is 14 residues. With 7 bases removed from V and 5 bases from J, the gap between germline ends came to 14 bases. CDR1 and CDR2 (germline): MNHEY, SVGAGI. The CDR3 DNA reads as TGTGCCAGCATGATGGCGGGCGGGACCGGGGAGCTGTTTTTT. As protein: CASMMAGGTGELFF.

The chain has TRBV20-1 and TRBJ1-1; no clear D gene. The V gene's germline CDR1 is DFQATT and CDR2 SNEGSKA (reference sequence). The CDR3 consists of 13 residues. The germline V and J ends were trimmed by 1 base and 0 bases, with 6 bases remaining between them. As DNA, the CDR3 is TGCAGTGCTAGAGCACAGATGAACACTGAAGCTTTCTTT. It encodes CSARAQMNTEAFF.

This rearrangement joins TRBV3-1 to TRBJ2-5; perhaps TRBD2 as D (5 bases). Germline V gene sequence: CDR1 LGHDT, CDR2 YNNKEL (reference sequence). The CDR3 is 18 amino acids. V was trimmed by 2 bases and J by 1 base, leaving 20 bases between them. The CDR3 protein is CASSQSVVGGGTQETQYF. CDR3 in DNA: TGTGCCAGCAGCCAATCGGTCGTGGGCGGAGGAACCCAAGAGACCCAGTACTTC.

The chain couples TRBV12-3 or TRBV12-4 to TRBJ1-4; the D gene is possibly TRBD1 (5 bases). The CDR3 runs to 14 residues. CDR3 coding DNA: TGTGCTAGTGGACCCAACAGGAAAAATGAAAAACTGTTTTTT. Its translation: CASGPNRKNEKLFF.

The J gene is TRBJ1-1, the V gene TRBV20-1, with 9 bases identical to TRBD1. Unmatched junction bases numbered 4, after V lost 5 bases and J lost 6 bases. Looked up from germline, CDR1 is DFQATT and CDR2 is SNEGSKA (reference sequence). The CDR3 is 12 residues long. CDR3 in amino acids: CSAVGQGPEAFF. The CDR3, as DNA: TGCAGTGCTGTGGGACAGGGCCCTGAAGCTTTCTTT.

Remarks on this clonotype: It may be a read error: a sequence one base away is much more abundant. V and J are TRBV11-2 and TRBJ1-5; D possibly corresponds to TRBD1 (6 bases). The CDR3 covers 13 residues. Germline V gene data show CDR1 as SGHAT and CDR2 as FQNNGV. The CDR3: CASSLLGGQPHHF. The CDR3, as DNA: TGTGCCAGCAGCCTCCTCGGGGGGCAGCCCCACCATTTT.